The rows below give T cell receptor beta chains drawn from one sample of a study of memory CD4+ T cells and cytomegalovirus serostatus. Repertoires were generated with immunoSEQ multiplex PCR, while TCRdb's copy carries only in-frame clones and drops some. This table holds 38,000 or so clones, roughly 83% found once. The sample was memory CD4+ T cells from blood. The receptor source for this set is an adult in good health and CMV-seronegative. CDR3s include the opening cysteine and the closing phenylalanine or tryptophan. The D gene is left open where the match is weak. Clone size is given for some rows only: seen once, a few or many times, or a class if the clone is expanded.

d_call: NA; v_call: TRBV10-3; j_call: TRBJ2-5; clone_size: NA; cdr3_nt: TGTGCCATCAGTGAAGTGAGGGCCCAACAAGAGACCCAGTACTTC; cdr3_aa: CAISEVRAQQETQYF
d_call: NA; v_call: TRBV6-1; j_call: TRBJ1-2; clone_size: NA; cdr3_nt: TGTGCCAGCAGTGACAGTTTAGGGAACTATGGCTACACCTTC; cdr3_aa: CASSDSLGNYGYTF
d_call: NA; v_call: TRBV11-2; j_call: TRBJ1-6; clone_size: few; cdr3_nt: TGTGCCAGCAGCTTCTCCGTAGATAATTCACCCCTCCACTTT; cdr3_aa: CASSFSVDNSPLHF
d_call: TRBD1; v_call: TRBV12-5; j_call: TRBJ2-7; clone_size: NA; cdr3_nt: TGTGCTAGTGGACCCGGACAGGGGCACTACGAGCAGTACTTC; cdr3_aa: CASGPGQGHYEQYF
d_call: NA; v_call: TRBV7-2; j_call: TRBJ2-3; clone_size: NA; cdr3_nt: TGTGCCAGCAGCTTTAGCACAGATACGCAGTATTTT; cdr3_aa: CASSFSTDTQYF
d_call: TRBD2; v_call: TRBV6-1; j_call: TRBJ2-7; clone_size: NA; cdr3_nt: TGTGCCAGCAGTAAAGGGACTAGCGTCTACGAGCAGTACTTC; cdr3_aa: CASSKGTSVYEQYF
d_call: NA; v_call: TRBV5-1; j_call: TRBJ2-1; clone_size: NA; cdr3_nt: TGCGCCAGCAGCTTGTCGTGGTCGCGAATAGCGGAAAATGAGCAGTTCTTC; cdr3_aa: CASSLSWSRIAENEQFF
d_call: TRBD2; v_call: TRBV30; j_call: TRBJ2-5; clone_size: NA; cdr3_nt: TGTGCCTGGAGTGTTCTAGCGGGGGCCCGGGGGGAGACCCAGTACTTC; cdr3_aa: CAWSVLAGARGETQYF
d_call: NA; v_call: TRBV1; j_call: TRBJ1-2; clone_size: NA; cdr3_nt: TGCACCAGCAAGCCTCCCCGGGACACGGCAAACTATGGCTACACCTTC; cdr3_aa: CTSKPPRDTANYGYTF
d_call: NA; v_call: TRBV7-9; j_call: TRBJ1-4; clone_size: NA; cdr3_nt: TGTGCCAGCAGAGCCTTTGGGGATGAAAAACTGTTTTTT; cdr3_aa: CASRAFGDEKLFF
d_call: NA; v_call: TRBV2; j_call: TRBJ1-3; clone_size: NA; cdr3_nt: TGTGCCAGCAGTGGTGACAGGTACTCTGGAAACACCATATATTTT; cdr3_aa: CASSGDRYSGNTIYF
d_call: NA; v_call: TRBV18; j_call: TRBJ1-3; clone_size: NA; cdr3_nt: TGTGCCAGCTCACCGGAGGGACTTATCGGAAACACCATATATTTT; cdr3_aa: CASSPEGLIGNTIYF
d_call: NA; v_call: TRBV30; j_call: TRBJ1-1; clone_size: few; cdr3_nt: TGTGCCTGGAGAATACAGGGAACTGAAGCTTTCTTT; cdr3_aa: CAWRIQGTEAFF